One and the same sample provided the 8 T cell receptor beta chains below, sequenced in a study of blood T cell repertoires in COVID-19 (dated by TCRdb to 2018 to 2021). The library was built by means of the immunoSEQ multiplex PCR assay. TCRdb mirrors the immuneACCESS table, restricted to in-frame sequences. Some clones are absent from its copies; in checked studies, under half trace to an unresolved V gene, and the reason for the others is unknown. Here the sample has about 76,000 clones; approximately 85% occur a single time. 27% of the sample goes to the ten largest clones. The specimen sequenced was peripheral blood. Receptors were obtained from a human donor in a cohort sampled during active COVID-19.

This clone was recorded only once. The chain is built from TRBV12-3 or TRBV12-4 and TRBJ1-2; tentative D call: TRBD1 (5 bases). CDR3 length: 13 residues. The ends were cut back, 3 bases at V and 4 bases at J, with 9 bases in the middle. CDR3 DNA: TGTGCCAGCAGTTTCCCGCAGGGCTATGGCTACACCTTC. As protein: CASSFPQGYGYTF.

The chain is built from TRBV18 and TRBJ2-7, with TRBD2 identical over 11 bases. V trimming: 4 bases; J trimming: 0 bases; junction bases outside the gene matches: 2. This CDR3 is built from 15 residues. Germline CDR1 reads KGHSH; CDR2 reads LQKENI. The CDR3 loop reads CASSLTSGASYEQYF. CDR3 DNA sequence: TGTGCCAGCTCACTGACTAGCGGGGCCTCCTACGAGCAGTACTTC.

This clone was observed a handful of times. The rearrangement uses TRBV7-9 and TRBJ2-7; 9 positions match TRBD1. Germline CDR1 is SEHNR and CDR2 is FQNEAQ (reference sequence). The length of the CDR3 is 15 residues. The ends lost 7 bases at V and 6 bases at J; junction bases unmatched: 13. CDR3 amino acids: CASTVLDRGYGEQYF. The DNA for the CDR3 is TGTGCCAGCACCGTCCTGGACAGGGGTTATGGCGAGCAGTACTTC.

This clone appeared a single time. The rearrangement uses TRBV7-9 and TRBJ1-4; D is uncertain. Germline-derived CDR1 and CDR2 are SEHNR and FQNEAQ (reference sequence). Trimming stripped 5 bases from V and 1 base from J, with 11 bases between. CDR3 length equals 15 residues. CDR3 residues: CASSKRSKTNEKLFF. CDR3 sequence (DNA): TGTGCCAGCAGCAAGAGGTCCAAAACTAATGAAAAACTGTTTTTT.

The chain is built from TRBV6-2 or TRBV6-3 and TRBJ2-7; possible D gene TRBD2, 5 bases. Germline CDR1 and CDR2: MNHEY and SVGEGT. Trimming shortened V by 3 bases and J by 1 base, and 16 bases separated the two germline ends. The CDR3 runs to 16 residues. The CDR3 DNA reads TGTGCCAGCAGTTATCCCCTGGACTTCAATTCCTACGAGCAGTACTTC. Protein: CASSYPLDFNSYEQYF.

The V gene is TRBV2, the J gene TRBJ1-6, with D perhaps TRBD1 (5 bases). CDR1 is SNHLY, CDR2 FYNNEI, per germline. V was cut by 4 bases and J by 10 bases, with 14 bases left in between. This CDR3 has 14 amino acids. The CDR3: CASSAQGTGSPLHF. DNA of the CDR3: TGTGCCAGCAGTGCCCAGGGAACCGGGTCACCCCTCCACTTT. Looking up the rest from reference TRBV2 and TRBJ1-6 gives the full variable domain: EPEVTQTPSHQVTQMGQEVILRCVPISNHLYFYWYRQILGQKVEFLVSFYNNEISEKSEIFDDQFSVERPDGSNFTLKIRSTKLEDSAMYFCASSAQGTGSPLHFGNGTRLTVT.

The gene calls are TRBV4-1 and TRBJ2-7; 10 bases match TRBD1. Trimming at V came to 3 bases and at J to 5 bases, leaving 4 bases not matched to a gene. From germline, CDR1 is MGHRA and CDR2 YSYEKL. This CDR3 contains 14 residues. The CDR3 bases are TGCGCCAGCAGCCAGGGACAGGGGACGCACGAGCAGTACTTC. Its translation: CASSQGQGTHEQYF.

This clone was seen a handful of times. V usage is TRBV7-2 and J usage is TRBJ2-7, with TRBD1 matching 10 bases. Germline V gene sequence: CDR1 SGHTA, CDR2 FQGNSA. The trim removed 5 bases at V and 4 bases at J, leaving 8 bases unmatched. The CDR3 sequence is 15 residues long. This CDR3 reads CASSTLTGGWYEQYF. As DNA, the CDR3 is TGTGCCAGCAGCACACTGACAGGGGGCTGGTACGAGCAGTACTTC.